Listed below are T cell receptor beta chains from one sample, sequenced in a study of blood T cell repertoires in COVID-19. Assay used: immunoSEQ multiplex PCR; TCRdb lists only in-frame clones, some missing. This table has approximately 140,000 clones, roughly 82% appearing once. Sequences were obtained from peripheral blood. The receptors shown here come from a man aged 65-85 years with acute or convalescent COVID-19. Both conserved end residues are part of each CDR3. The D gene is left open where the match is weak.

d_call j_call v_call cdr3_aa cdr3_nt
TRBD1 TRBJ2-1 TRBV11-3 CASSITRGRQFF TGTGCCAGCAGCATAACCAGGGGGCGGCAGTTCTTC
- TRBJ1-6 TRBV6-5 CASSLGSGVLNSPLHF TGTGCCAGCAGTTTGGGTTCAGGGGTACTTAATTCACCCCTCCACTTT
- TRBJ2-5 TRBV11-3 CASSPRRGGLETQYF TGTGCCAGCAGCCCCCGGCGGGGTGGATTAGAGACCCAGTACTTC
TRBD1 TRBJ1-1 TRBV19 CASNVGQGAAFF TGTGCCAGTAATGTCGGACAGGGGGCAGCTTTCTTT
- TRBJ1-3 TRBV5-8 CASSLQGFAGNTIYF TGTGCCAGCAGCTTGCAGGGATTTGCGGGAAACACCATATATTTT
- TRBJ1-2 TRBV9 CASSGRREGGGGYTF TGTGCCAGCAGCGGCCGAAGGGAAGGAGGCGGTGGCTACACCTTC
- TRBJ2-1 TRBV29-1 CSPVGRYNEQFF TGCAGCCCTGTTGGGCGTTACAATGAGCAGTTCTTC
- TRBJ2-5 TRBV11-2 CASSLGATVGRETQYF TGTGCCAGCAGCCTAGGCGCAACGGTGGGGCGAGAGACCCAGTACTTC
- TRBJ1-1 TRBV7-9 CASSFVGDTEAFF TGTGCCAGCAGCTTTGTAGGAGACACTGAAGCTTTCTTT
- TRBJ1-6 TRBV28 CASTTRLGPGGSPLHF TGTGCCAGCACCACGAGATTGGGGCCCGGTGGATCACCCCTCCACTTT
- TRBJ2-1 TRBV12-5 CASGLGSSGYNEQFF TGTGCTAGTGGTTTGGGTAGCAGCGGCTACAATGAGCAGTTCTTC
- TRBJ2-1 TRBV28 CASRLVNEQFF TGTGCCAGCAGACTAGTCAATGAGCAGTTCTTC
TRBD1 TRBJ2-7 TRBV5-6 CASSLRQGLYF TGTGCCAGCAGCCTTCGACAGGGGCTGTACTTC
- TRBJ1-2 TRBV7-9 CASSRTDGDGYTF TGTGCCAGCAGCCGGACAGACGGCGATGGCTACACCTTC
- TRBJ2-7 TRBV28 CASSPPHGGSYEQYF TGTGCCAGCAGTCCCCCTCACGGGGGTTCCTACGAGCAGTACTTC